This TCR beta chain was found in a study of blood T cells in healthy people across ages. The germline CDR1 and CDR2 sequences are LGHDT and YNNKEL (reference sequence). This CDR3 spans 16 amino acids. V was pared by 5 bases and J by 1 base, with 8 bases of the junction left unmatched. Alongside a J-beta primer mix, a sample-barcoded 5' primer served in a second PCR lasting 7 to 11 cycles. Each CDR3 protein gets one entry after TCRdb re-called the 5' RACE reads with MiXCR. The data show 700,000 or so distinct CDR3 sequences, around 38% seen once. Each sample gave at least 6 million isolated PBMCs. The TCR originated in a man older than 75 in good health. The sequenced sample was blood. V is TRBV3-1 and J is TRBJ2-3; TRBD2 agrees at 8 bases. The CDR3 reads CASSYGGREGTDTQYF. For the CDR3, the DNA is TGTGCCAGCAGCTACGGGGGGCGGGAGGGCACAGATACGCAGTATTTT.